Included here is one T cell receptor (beta chain) sequence, with context. Its specificity is unknown. The source of the sample is a study of cytomegalovirus exposure and HLA in healthy donors. The germline V and J ends were trimmed by 2 bases and 3 bases, with 13 bases remaining between them. The CDR3 sequence is 15 residues long. CDR1 SGHRS and CDR2 YFSETQ come from the germline V gene. The PCR ran on 60 Vbeta and 13 Jbeta primers. The table came from immunoSEQ multiplex PCR; TCRdb's copy has only in-frame clones and leaves some out. The table has about 80,000 clones, around 80% seen once; the top ten hold around 25%. General study points: In vitro assays verified that a few CMV-associated chains recognized CMV antigens specifically.

This rearrangement joins TRBV5-1 to TRBJ2-3, with D possibly matching TRBD2 (7 bases). This receptor was obtained from a woman aged 50 to 65 in good health and CMV-seropositive. Sequences were obtained from PBMCs. As DNA, the CDR3 is TGCGCCAGCAGCTTAGGGGGAGCGGGGACAGATACGCAGTATTTT. Amino acid sequence: CASSLGGAGTDTQYF.